The T cell receptor (beta chain) under discussion was sequenced for a study of T-cell memory formation after mild COVID-19. Across the whole study: Largely, the TCR clusters proved donor specific. Findings and caveats of the study: Day 15 to 85 contracting clones showed balanced CD4/CD8; later expanders leaned CD4+. Cross-reactive memory appears to have joined, as suggested by some responding clones showing up in pre-infection memory.

TCR alpha and TCR beta cDNA libraries carrying sample barcodes and UMIs were produced by 5'RACE using constant-segment primers. MiXCR, applied by TCRdb to the 5' RACE reads, yields one record per CDR3 protein. The repertoire has roughly 110,000 distinct CDR3 sequences, 13% to 15% of them found once; the top ten carry 35% to 50%. Remarks on this clonotype: Its specificity is not known.

This sequence was found in a young man who had mild COVID-19 (a few samples of this study predate the infection). Cell type and time point are not known. The sample consisted of PBMCs or a T cell subset sorted from them (not recorded which).

The CDR3 sequence is CASSYPDRGLQPQHF. CDR3 nucleotide sequence: TGTGCCAGCAGTTACCCAGACAGGGGGCTTCAGCCCCAGCATTTT. The rearrangement links TRBV6-6 to TRBJ1-5; 10 positions match TRBD1. The CDR3 totals 15 residues. V shed 2 bases and J 6 bases; nucleotides not matched to a gene: 4. In germline, CDR1 is MNHNY, CDR2 SVGAGI (reference sequence).